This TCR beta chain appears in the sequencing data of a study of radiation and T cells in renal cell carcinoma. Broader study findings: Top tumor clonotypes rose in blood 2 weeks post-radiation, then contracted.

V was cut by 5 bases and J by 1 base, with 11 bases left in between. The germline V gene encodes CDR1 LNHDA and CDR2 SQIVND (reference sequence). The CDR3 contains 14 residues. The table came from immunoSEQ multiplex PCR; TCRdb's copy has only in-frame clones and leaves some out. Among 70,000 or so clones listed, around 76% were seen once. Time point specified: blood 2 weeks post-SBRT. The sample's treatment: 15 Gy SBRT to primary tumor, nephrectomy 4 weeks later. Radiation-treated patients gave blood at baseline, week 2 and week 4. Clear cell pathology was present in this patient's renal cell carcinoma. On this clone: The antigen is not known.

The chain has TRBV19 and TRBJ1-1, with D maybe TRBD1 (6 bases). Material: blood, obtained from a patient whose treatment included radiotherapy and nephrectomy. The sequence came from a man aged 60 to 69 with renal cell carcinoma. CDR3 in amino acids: CASSHTGQNTEAFF. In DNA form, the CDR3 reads TGTGCCAGTAGTCATACGGGACAGAACACTGAAGCTTTCTTT.